The source of this T cell receptor beta chain is a study of identical twins. One entry per CDR3 protein results from TCRdb running MiXCR on the 5' RACE reads. Of some 460,000 distinct CDR3 sequences in the sample, 12% to 15% were seen once. The same data also went into a second study, on yellow fever vaccine responses in identical twins.

Sequencing was performed on CD4+ T cells sorted from blood. The TCR sequence derives from a woman aged 18-35 years in good health.

The CDR3 region is CASSTARGATDTQYF. CDR3 DNA: TGTGCCAGCAGCACCGCGAGGGGTGCCACAGATACGCAGTATTTT. The chain employs TRBV7-9 and TRBJ2-3; either TRBD1 or TRBD2 may supply D (5 bases each). The CDR3 loop spans 15 amino acids. V was pared by 5 bases and J by 2 bases, with 14 bases between. In germline, CDR1 is SEHNR, CDR2 FQNEAQ (reference sequence).